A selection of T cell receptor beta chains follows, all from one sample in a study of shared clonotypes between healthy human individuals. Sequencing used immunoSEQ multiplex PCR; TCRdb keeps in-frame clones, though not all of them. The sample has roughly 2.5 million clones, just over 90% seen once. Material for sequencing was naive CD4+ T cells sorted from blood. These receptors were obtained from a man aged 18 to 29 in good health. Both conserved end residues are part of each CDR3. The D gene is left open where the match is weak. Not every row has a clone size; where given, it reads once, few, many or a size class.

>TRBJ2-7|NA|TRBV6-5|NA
TGTGCCAGCGGGGACTACGAGCAGTACTTC
CASGDYEQYF
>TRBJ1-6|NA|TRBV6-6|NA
TGTGCCAGCAGTTACGAGCAGGGTACCTATAATTCACCCCTCCACTTT
CASSYEQGTYNSPLHF
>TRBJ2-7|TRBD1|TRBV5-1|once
TGCGCCAGCAGCTTAACCGGGACAGGGTCTTACGAGCAGTACTTC
CASSLTGTGSYEQYF
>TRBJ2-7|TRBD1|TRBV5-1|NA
TGCGCCAGCAGCCCCGCTTGGACAGGGCTCGAGGTCGAGCAGTACTTC
CASSPAWTGLEVEQYF
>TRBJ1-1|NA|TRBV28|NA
TGTGCCAGCAGTTCAGCACCGATATACACTGAAGCTTTCTTT
CASSSAPIYTEAFF
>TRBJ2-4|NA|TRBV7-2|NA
TGTGCCAGCAGCTTAGCAGGGTTCCAAAACATTCAGTACTTC
CASSLAGFQNIQYF
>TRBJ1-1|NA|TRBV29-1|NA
TGCAGCGTTGCGGTCAGGTTAGGGGACACTGAAGCTTTCTTT
CSVAVRLGDTEAFF
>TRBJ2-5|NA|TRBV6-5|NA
TGTGCCAGCAGATCGGACAGAAGGGCCCAAGAGACCCAGTACTTC
CASRSDRRAQETQYF
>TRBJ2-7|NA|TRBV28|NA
TGTGCCAGCAGTTCCGAACCTCAGGAATACGAGCAGTACTTC
CASSSEPQEYEQYF
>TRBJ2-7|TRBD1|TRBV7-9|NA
TGTGCCAGCACCCTTGGGACAGGGGGTTTCTACGAGCAGTACTTC
CASTLGTGGFYEQYF
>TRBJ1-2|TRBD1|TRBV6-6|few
TGTGCCAGCAGTTTGGGACAGGGCGGAGCTGGCTACACCTTC
CASSLGQGGAGYTF
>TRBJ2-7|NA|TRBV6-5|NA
TGTGCCAGCAGTTACTCGACAGGAGGGTACGAGCAGTACTTC
CASSYSTGGYEQYF
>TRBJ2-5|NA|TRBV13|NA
TGTGCCAGCAGCTTACGGGTCGGGGGCCTTCCCATCGGAGAGACCCAGTACTTC
CASSLRVGGLPIGETQYF
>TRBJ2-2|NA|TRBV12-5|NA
TGTGCTAGTGGTTTGGTACCCAGTGGAGCCGGGGAGCTGTTTTTT
CASGLVPSGAGELFF
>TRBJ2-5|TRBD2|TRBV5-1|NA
TGCGCCAGCAGCCGAGGCCCTCTAGCGGACCCAGAGACCCAGTACTTC
CASSRGPLADPETQYF
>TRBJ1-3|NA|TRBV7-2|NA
TGTGCCAGCAGCATATTTACTGGGAGCTCTGGAAACACCATATATTTT
CASSIFTGSSGNTIYF
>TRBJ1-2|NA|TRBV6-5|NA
TGTGCCAGCAGCACCCTTTCTGGAGGAATTGGCTACACCTTC
CASSTLSGGIGYTF
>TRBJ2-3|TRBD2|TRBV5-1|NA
TGCGCCAGCAGCTTGGCTAGCGGGGGGGCAGATACGCAGTATTTT
CASSLASGGADTQYF
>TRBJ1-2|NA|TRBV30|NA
TGTGCCTGGAGTGCAGGGACAACTTATGGCTACACCTTC
CAWSAGTTYGYTF
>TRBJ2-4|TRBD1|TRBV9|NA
TGTGCCAGCAGCGTAGGTGCAGGGGGCGAAAACATTCAGTACTTC
CASSVGAGGENIQYF